This passage covers 13 T cell receptor beta chains from one sample sequenced in a study of T cell repertoires in cytomegalovirus infection. From the reads, TCRdb called clonotypes with MiXCR, one entry per CDR3 protein. The repertoire holds roughly 920,000 distinct CDR3 sequences, with approximately 31% as singletons. Their antigens remain unidentified. The sequencing used cultured CD8+ T cells from PBMCs, collected from culture after CMV antigen stimulation. All receptors come from a human donor in good health (CMV status not recorded). Some clones in this sample may be carry-over from other donors' samples.

This clonotype has only a few counts. J is TRBJ2-5 and V is TRBV27, with D tentatively TRBD2 (6 bases). The germline V gene encodes CDR1 MNHEY and CDR2 SMNVEV (reference sequence). The germline V and J ends were trimmed by 3 bases and 4 bases, with 15 bases remaining between them. This CDR3 has 15 residues. CDR3 in amino acids: CASSFGGAPPETQYF. CDR3 sequence (DNA): TGTGCCAGCAGTTTTGGAGGGGCTCCGCCAGAGACCCAGTACTTC.

The chain combines TRBV5-6 with TRBJ2-7; TRBD2 is a possible D gene (7 bases). CDR3 length: 15 amino acids. V lost 3 bases and J lost 2, with 15 bases in between. Germline values: CDR1 SGHDT, CDR2 YYEEEE. Here the CDR3 reads CASSWEGDWAYEQYV. DNA for the CDR3: TGTGCCAGCAGCTGGGAGGGGGATTGGGCCTACGAGCAGTACGTC.

With respect to this clonotype: This may come from a read error, since a much larger clone is one base off. V is TRBV7-2 and J is TRBJ1-1; no firm D call. The CDR3 is made up of 15 amino acids. From germline, CDR1 is SGHTA and CDR2 FQGNSA. The ends were cut back, 3 bases at V and 4 bases at J, with 15 bases in the middle. The CDR3 loop reads CASSLDNGERTEAFF. The CDR3 region has the DNA TGTGCCAGCAGCTTGGATAACGGGGAGCGCACTGAAGCTTTCTTT.

V usage is TRBV6-1 and J usage is TRBJ2-2; a possible D gene is TRBD2 (5 bases). V was shortened by 5 bases and J by 0 bases, with 10 bases between the two germline ends. CDR1 is MNHNS, CDR2 SASEGT, per germline. CDR3 length equals 15 residues. Here the CDR3 reads CASSHGLANTGELFF. CDR3 in DNA: TGTGCCAGCAGTCATGGACTGGCGAACACCGGGGAGCTGTTTTTT.

This clonotype was observed a few times. V usage is TRBV15 and J usage is TRBJ1-5; no reliable D call. V gave up 1 base and J gave up 5 bases, with 9 bases separating them. The CDR3 loop spans 14 amino acids. Germline CDR1 is LNHNV and CDR2 is YYDKDF (reference sequence). In DNA, the CDR3 is TGTGCCACCAGCAGAGTTCCGGGTTATCAGCCCCAGCATTTT. Translating it yields CATSRVPGYQPQHF.

The chain couples TRBV10-3 to TRBJ2-1; tentative D call: TRBD1 (6 bases). V lost 4 bases and J lost 0, with 13 bases in between. The CDR3 loop spans 16 amino acids. Per the germline V gene, CDR1 is ENHRY and CDR2 is SYGVKD. The CDR3 DNA is TGTGCCATCAGTGTGTCAGGGGCGAGCTCCTACAATGAGCAGTTCTTC. Its translation is CAISVSGASSYNEQFF.

This clonotype was detected ten times or more. The chain is built from TRBV12-3 or TRBV12-4 and TRBJ1-5; D not resolved. CDR3 length: 12 residues. V was shortened by 5 bases and J by 6 bases, with 8 bases between the two germline ends. The CDR3 is CASSGGRQPQHF. CDR3 nucleotide sequence: TGTGCCAGCAGTGGAGGACGTCAGCCCCAGCATTTT.

The chain is built from TRBV4-1 and TRBJ2-1; D possibly corresponds to TRBD2 (6 bases). CDR1 MGHRA and CDR2 YSYEKL come from the germline V gene. The CDR3 is made up of 13 amino acids. Trimming shortened V by 0 bases and J by 10 bases, and 10 bases separated the two germline ends. CDR3 DNA: TGCGCCAGCAGCCAAGATTCGACTAGGGAGCAGTTCTTC. This encodes CASSQDSTREQFF.

This clonotype has a handful of counts. The chain recombines TRBV7-3 with TRBJ2-2; weak D call: TRBD1 (5 bases). The CDR3 contains 15 residues. Germline lookup yields CDR1 SGHTA and CDR2 FQGTGA. V was shortened by 3 bases and J by 5 bases, with 13 bases between the two germline ends. The CDR3 bases are TGTGCCAGCAGCTTCTCAGGGTTTGATACCGGGGAGCTGTTTTTT. Translation: CASSFSGFDTGELFF.

This clonotype occurred a few times. J is TRBJ2-3 and V is TRBV7-2, with TRBD2 as a possible D gene (6 bases). The V end lost 3 bases, the J end lost 5 bases, and 15 bases lay between the germline ends. This CDR3 comprises 15 residues. The germline CDR1 and CDR2 sequences are SGHTA and FQGNSA. In DNA form, the CDR3 reads TGTGCCAGCAGCTTCTCAGGCGGGGTGGGAGATACGCAGTATTTT. Translated: CASSFSGGVGDTQYF.

In this sample, this clonotype turned up many times. This chain joins TRBV7-9 and TRBJ2-2; D is unresolved. Germline lookup yields CDR1 SEHNR and CDR2 FQNEAQ (reference sequence). CDR3 size: 15 residues. Deletions cut 2 bases from V and 4 bases from J, with 11 bases between. The CDR3 region has the DNA TGTGCCAGCAGCTTAAGGGCAGACTTCACCGGGGAGCTGTTTTTT. This codes for CASSLRADFTGELFF.

The chain has TRBV9 and TRBJ2-3; D may be TRBD2 (6 bases). Germline assignment: CDR1 SGDLS and CDR2 YYNGEE. The CDR3 is 15 amino acids. V was shortened by 0 bases and J by 4 bases, with 12 bases between the two germline ends. In nucleotides, the CDR3 is TGTGCCAGCAGCGTAGAGGTTGCTAGCGCAGATACGCAGTATTTT. Its translation is CASSVEVASADTQYF.

J is TRBJ1-1 and V is TRBV7-6, with TRBD1 identical over 7 bases. After removal of 4 bases from V and 3 bases from J, the junction contained 2 bases not matched to a gene. Looked up from germline, CDR1 is SGHVS and CDR2 is FNYEAQ. The CDR3 spans 13 residues. This CDR3 reads CASSWQGDTEAFF. CDR3 nucleotides: TGTGCCAGCAGCTGGCAGGGGGACACTGAAGCTTTCTTT.